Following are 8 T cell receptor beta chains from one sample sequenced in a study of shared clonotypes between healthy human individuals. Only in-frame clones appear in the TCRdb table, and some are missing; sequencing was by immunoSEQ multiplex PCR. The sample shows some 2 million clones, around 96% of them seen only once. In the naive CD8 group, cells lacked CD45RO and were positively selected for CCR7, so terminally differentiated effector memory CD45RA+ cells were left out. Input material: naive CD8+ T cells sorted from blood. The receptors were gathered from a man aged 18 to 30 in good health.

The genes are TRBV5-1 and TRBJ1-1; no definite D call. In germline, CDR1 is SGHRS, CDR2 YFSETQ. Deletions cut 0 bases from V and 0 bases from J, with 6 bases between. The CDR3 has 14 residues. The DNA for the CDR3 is TGCGCCAGCAGCTTGGCTCAGATGAACACTGAAGCTTTCTTT. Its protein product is CASSLAQMNTEAFF.

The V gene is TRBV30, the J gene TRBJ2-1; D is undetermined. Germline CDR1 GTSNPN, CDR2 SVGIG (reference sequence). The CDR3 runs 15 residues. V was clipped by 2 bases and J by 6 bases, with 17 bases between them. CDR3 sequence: CAWSLASLYLNEQFF. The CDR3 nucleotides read TGTGCCTGGAGTCTCGCCTCACTGTACCTCAATGAGCAGTTCTTC.

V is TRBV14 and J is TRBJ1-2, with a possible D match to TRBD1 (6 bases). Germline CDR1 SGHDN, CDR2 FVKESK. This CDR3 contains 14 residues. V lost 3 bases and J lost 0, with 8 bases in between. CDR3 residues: CASSHTGSNYGYTF. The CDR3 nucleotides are TGTGCCAGCAGCCATACAGGGTCTAACTATGGCTACACCTTC.

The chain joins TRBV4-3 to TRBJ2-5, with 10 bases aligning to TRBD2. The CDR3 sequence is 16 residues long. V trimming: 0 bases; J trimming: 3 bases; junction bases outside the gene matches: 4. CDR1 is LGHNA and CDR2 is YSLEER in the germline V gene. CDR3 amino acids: CASSQDRLAGEETQYF. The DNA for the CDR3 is TGCGCCAGCAGCCAAGATCGGCTAGCGGGAGAAGAGACCCAGTACTTC.

CDR3 region: CASSIDRTSKTYGYTF. DNA for the CDR3: TGCGCCAGCAGCATCGATAGGACGTCGAAGACCTATGGCTACACCTTC. This sequence joins TRBV4-3 and TRBJ1-2; D remains ambiguous. The CDR3 is 16 residues long. Trimming pared 5 bases from V and 4 bases from J, leaving 20 bases between. Germline lookup yields CDR1 LGHNA and CDR2 YSLEER.

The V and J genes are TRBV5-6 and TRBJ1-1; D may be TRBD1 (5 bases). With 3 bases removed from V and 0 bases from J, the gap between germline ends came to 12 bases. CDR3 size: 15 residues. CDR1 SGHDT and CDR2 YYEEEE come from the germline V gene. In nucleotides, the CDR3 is TGTGCCAGCAGCTCCTTGACAGAGATGAACACTGAAGCTTTCTTT. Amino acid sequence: CASSSLTEMNTEAFF. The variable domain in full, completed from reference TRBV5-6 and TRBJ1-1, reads DAGVTQSPTHLIKTRGQQVTLRCSPKSGHDTVSWYQQALGQGPQFIFQYYEEEERQRGNFPDRFSGHQFPNYSSELNVNALLLGDSALYLCASSSLTEMNTEAFFGQGTRLTVV.

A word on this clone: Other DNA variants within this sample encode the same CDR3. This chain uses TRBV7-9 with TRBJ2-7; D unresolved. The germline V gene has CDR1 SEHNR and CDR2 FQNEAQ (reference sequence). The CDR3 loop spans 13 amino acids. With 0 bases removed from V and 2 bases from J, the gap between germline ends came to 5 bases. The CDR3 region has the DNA TGTGCCAGCAGCTTAGCTAGGACCTACGAGCAGTACTTC. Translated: CASSLARTYEQYF. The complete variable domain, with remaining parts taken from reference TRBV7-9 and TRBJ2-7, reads DTGVSQNPRHKITKRGQNVTFRCDPISEHNRLYWYRQTLGQGPEFLTYFQNEAQLEKSRLLSDRFSAERPKGSFSTLEIQRTEQGDSAMYLCASSLARTYEQYFGPGTRLTVT.

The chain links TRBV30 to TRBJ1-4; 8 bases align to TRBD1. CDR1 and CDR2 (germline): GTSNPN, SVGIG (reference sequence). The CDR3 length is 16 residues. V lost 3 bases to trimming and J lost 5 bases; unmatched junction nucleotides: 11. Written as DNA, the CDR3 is TGTGCCTGGAGCTCCCCGCGGGGACAGGAGAATGAAAAACTGTTTTTT. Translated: CAWSSPRGQENEKLFF.